The clone carrying this TCR beta chain appeared a single time. What it binds is unknown. Germline V gene sequence: CDR1 MNHNY, CDR2 SVGAGI (reference sequence). Between the trimmed V and J ends, which lost 6 bases and 4 bases, there was a span of 16 bases. The CDR3 is 14 residues long. This sample is part of a study of Ad26.COV2.S vaccination and SARS-CoV-2 variants. The assay was immunoSEQ multiplex PCR, and TCRdb's table has in-frame clones only and misses some. The sample records roughly 140,000 clones, about nine tenths being singletons. Findings and limits, study-wide: Vaccine and placebo recipients had similar non-spike TCR breadth. Overall T cell responses may have been underestimated by the analyses of TCR breadth and depth. Spike-specific TCR breadth was greater after Ad26.COV2.S than placebo. The breadth of spike-specific CD8+ and CD4+ T cell responses after vaccination was reportedly substantial.

The sample here was peripheral blood, taken after recovery from COVID-19. The chain is built from TRBV6-6 and TRBJ2-7; no definite D call. The clonotype comes from a human donor who had recovered from COVID-19. CDR3 sequence reads: CASRESGSGYEQYF. The CDR3 DNA reads TGTGCCAGCAGAGAATCTGGATCAGGTTACGAGCAGTACTTC.